This is a list of T cell receptor beta chains from one sample in a study of blood T cell repertoires in COVID-19. Generated by immunoSEQ multiplex PCR, the TCRdb table keeps only in-frame clones and is missing some. Counted here are over 200,000 clones, 70% to 90% occurring once; the ten biggest clones make up around 0.7%. Sequenced sample: peripheral blood. These receptors all stem from a human donor in a cohort sampled during active COVID-19. Each CDR3 is given with its conserved first and last residue. The D gene is left open where the match is weak. Clone size, where shown, is once, few, many, or a class for clones that have expanded.

- | TRBJ2-1 | 15 | TRBD2 | TRBV4-3 | CASSSRLAEYNEQFF | TGCGCCAGCAGCTCCCGACTAGCTGAGTACAATGAGCAGTTCTTC
- | TRBJ2-7 | 16 | TRBD1 | TRBV27 | CASRKSDRLRPGEQYF | TGTGCCAGCAGAAAGTCGGACAGGCTACGCCCCGGGGAGCAGTACTTC
- | TRBJ1-1 | 13 | - | TRBV15 | CATSRDQATEAFF | TGTGCCACCAGCAGAGATCAGGCTACTGAAGCTTTCTTT
- | TRBJ2-7 | 15 | TRBD1 | TRBV7-2 | CASSPGTGGSYEQYF | TGTGCCAGCAGTCCCGGGACAGGGGGTTCCTACGAGCAGTACTTC
once | TRBJ2-2 | 12 | - | TRBV6-5 | CASNVLAGELFF | TGTGCCAGCAATGTTTTAGCCGGGGAGCTGTTTTTT
- | TRBJ1-1 | 14 | - | TRBV6-5 | CASSYTRRGTEAFF | TGTGCCAGCAGTTATACGCGGAGGGGCACTGAAGCTTTCTTT
- | TRBJ1-1 | 14 | - | TRBV9 | CASTYGTSNTEAFF | TGTGCCAGCACCTACGGGACTTCGAACACTGAAGCTTTCTTT
- | TRBJ1-4 | 14 | TRBD1 | TRBV18 | CASSQGASLEKLFF | TGTGCCAGCTCACAGGGGGCGAGCCTAGAAAAACTGTTTTTT
- | TRBJ1-3 | 16 | - | TRBV7-9 | CASRPSGQSSGNTIYF | TGTGCCAGCAGACCTTCTGGACAGAGCTCTGGAAACACCATATATTTT
- | TRBJ1-6 | 15 | TRBD1 | TRBV7-3 | CASSPGQGDNSPLHF | TGTGCCAGCAGCCCAGGACAGGGAGATAATTCACCCCTCCACTTT
- | TRBJ1-4 | 14 | - | TRBV11-2 | CASSLFGGDEKLFF | TGTGCCAGCAGCTTGTTCGGCGGGGATGAAAAACTGTTTTTT
once | TRBJ2-5 | 15 | TRBD2 | TRBV7-3 | CASSRLAGVGETQYF | TGTGCCAGCAGCCGACTAGCGGGAGTAGGGGAGACCCAGTACTTC
once | TRBJ1-3 | 16 | - | TRBV30 | CAWNYWGGQSGNTIYF | TGTGCCTGGAATTACTGGGGGGGGCAGTCTGGAAACACCATATATTTT
- | TRBJ1-1 | 15 | - | TRBV19 | CASSGRPPPSTEAFF | TGTGCCAGTAGTGGCAGGCCCCCTCCCAGCACTGAAGCTTTCTTT
- | TRBJ1-1 | 13 | - | TRBV29-1 | CSVEITGGVEAFF | TGCAGCGTTGAGATAACGGGGGGTGTTGAAGCTTTCTTT
once | TRBJ1-2 | 16 | - | TRBV27 | CASSLSQGLWNYGYTF | TGTGCCAGCAGTTTATCGCAGGGGTTGTGGAACTATGGCTACACCTTC
- | TRBJ1-2 | 15 | - | TRBV6-5 | CASNQGRETLGGYTF | TGTGCCAGCAACCAGGGGCGAGAGACTCTAGGAGGCTACACCTTC
- | TRBJ2-7 | 17 | - | TRBV21-1 | CASSKSTRQDLLYEQYF | TGTGCCAGCAGCAAAAGCACGAGACAGGATCTCCTCTACGAGCAGTACTTC
- | TRBJ2-7 | 15 | TRBD2 | TRBV6-6 | CASTDPSGGRYEQYF | TGTGCCAGCACCGACCCCTCGGGGGGGCGCTACGAGCAGTACTTC
few | TRBJ2-3 | 16 | TRBD1 | TRBV19 | CASSIPRTGNGGTQYF | TGTGCCAGTAGTATCCCACGGACAGGGAATGGAGGTACGCAGTATTTT
- | TRBJ2-7 | 19 | TRBD1 | TRBV4-2 | CASSQAELRGGTGAYEQYF | TGTGCCAGCAGCCAAGCCGAACTCCGGGGGGGGACAGGGGCCTACGAGCAGTACTTC
- | TRBJ1-4 | 15 | - | TRBV6-1 | CASSDRSGFNEKLFF | TGTGCCAGCAGTGATCGCTCAGGCTTTAATGAAAAACTGTTTTTT
- | TRBJ1-1 | 13 | - | TRBV5-1 | CASSLGRGTEAFF | TGCGCCAGCAGCTTGGGCAGGGGTACTGAAGCTTTCTTT
- | TRBJ1-6 | 15 | - | TRBV14 | CASSPISGSRSPLHF | TGTGCCAGCAGCCCCATTTCAGGGTCTAGATCACCCCTCCACTTT
- | TRBJ1-1 | 14 | TRBD1 | TRBV19 | CASSLTTGGTEAFF | TGTGCCAGTAGTCTCACGACAGGGGGCACTGAAGCTTTCTTT
few | TRBJ1-5 | 15 | - | TRBV19 | CASIGGRRGNQPQHF | TGTGCCAGTATAGGCGGCAGGAGGGGCAATCAGCCCCAGCATTTT
- | TRBJ1-5 | 16 | - | TRBV7-2 | CASSTGGGQPNQPQHF | TGTGCCAGCAGCACGGGAGGAGGGCAGCCGAATCAGCCCCAGCATTTT
- | TRBJ2-2 | 16 | TRBD1 | TRBV6-2/TRBV6-3 | CASSYSGTGGAGELFF | TGTGCCAGCAGTTACTCGGGGACAGGAGGTGCCGGGGAGCTGTTTTTT
- | TRBJ1-4 | 15 | TRBD1 | TRBV28 | CASSFLTGFNEKLFF | TGTGCCAGCAGTTTCTTGACAGGGTTTAATGAAAAACTGTTTTTT
- | TRBJ1-5 | 13 | - | TRBV7-2 | CASSRGGNQPQHF | TGTGCCAGCAGCCGGGGGGGCAATCAGCCCCAGCATTTT
- | TRBJ1-1 | 15 | - | TRBV7-2 | CASSKLTAVNTEAFF | TGTGCCAGCAGCAAATTGACAGCCGTTAACACTGAAGCTTTCTTT
- | TRBJ2-3 | 15 | - | TRBV19 | CASTFTMAPTDTQYF | TGTGCCAGTACCTTCACCATGGCCCCCACAGATACGCAGTATTTT
- | TRBJ2-3 | 12 | - | TRBV24-1 | CATSEYLGTQYF | TGTGCCACCAGTGAATATCTCGGTACGCAGTATTTT
- | TRBJ2-3 | 14 | - | TRBV15 | CATGRLEGFGTQYF | TGTGCCACCGGGCGACTAGAGGGCTTCGGTACGCAGTATTTT
- | TRBJ1-1 | 16 | - | TRBV19 | CASSIGGGRGNTEAFF | TGTGCCAGTAGTATAGGAGGGGGAAGGGGGAACACTGAAGCTTTCTTT
- | TRBJ1-5 | 15 | - | TRBV24-1 | CATSDARAGGQPQHF | TGTGCCACCAGTGATGCGAGGGCGGGGGGGCAGCCCCAGCATTTT
- | TRBJ2-7 | 14 | - | TRBV5-4 | CASSLDGRVYEQYF | TGTGCCAGCAGCTTGGATGGCAGGGTCTACGAGCAGTACTTC
- | TRBJ2-3 | 19 | TRBD2 | TRBV7-8 | CASRGKESGSATSTDTQYF | TGTGCCAGCCGTGGGAAGGAGAGCGGGAGTGCGACTAGCACAGATACGCAGTATTTT
- | TRBJ2-7 | 11 | - | TRBV6-5 | CASSRKDQQYF | TGTGCCAGCAGCAGGAAGGATCAGCAGTACTTC
- | TRBJ2-7 | 18 | TRBD2 | TRBV27 | CASSLFIPGLPSSYEQYF | TGTGCCAGCAGTTTATTCATTCCGGGACTACCCAGTTCCTACGAGCAGTACTTC
- | TRBJ2-7 | 15 | - | TRBV7-2 | CASSSKGGDSYEQYF | TGTGCCAGCAGCTCTAAGGGGGGGGACTCCTACGAGCAGTACTTC
- | TRBJ1-1 | 13 | - | TRBV5-1 | CASSFSRGTEAFF | TGCGCCAGCAGCTTCTCAAGGGGAACTGAAGCTTTCTTT
- | TRBJ2-7 | 16 | TRBD2 | TRBV9 | CASSVGSGGASYEQYF | TGTGCCAGCAGCGTAGGAAGCGGGGGGGCATCCTACGAGCAGTACTTC
few | TRBJ1-1 | 15 | TRBD1 | TRBV6-5 | CASSSWTGVDTEAFF | TGTGCCAGCAGTTCCTGGACAGGGGTGGACACTGAAGCTTTCTTT
- | TRBJ2-3 | 14 | - | TRBV9 | CASSVDRSTDTQYF | TGTGCCAGCAGCGTAGACAGGTCCACAGATACGCAGTATTTT